The entry below describes one TCR beta chain. Its antigen target is currently unknown. No much larger clone exists at a distance of one base, and base qualities are not known. This sample was included in a study of cytomegalovirus exposure and HLA in healthy donors (dated by TCRdb to the late 2010s). Looking at the study overall: An earlier analysis of roughly 570 of the donors reported approximately 280 Gb of sequence data and 95 million to 140 million unique TCR beta sequences obtained from some 170 million T cells. An early release covering 550 to 700 HLA-typed donors comprised about 300 gigabases of sequencing data and around 85 million unique TCR sequences. The genetic ancestry cluster associated with self-reported Caucasian donors included about four fifths of the 350 to 500 genotyped donors. The study aimed to test whether cataloging public T cell receptors could reveal signatures of past pathogen exposure. Using immunosequencing, the study profiled T cell repertoires from 500 to 800 subjects and related those repertoires to cytomegalovirus serostatus. In addition to the first cohort of approximately 650 subjects, a separate validation cohort of over 90 different subjects was used. To predict cytomegalovirus infection status, the study combined high-throughput TCR immunosequencing, statistical association of individual TCRs with disease status, and machine learning. A later analysis re-examined previously published TCR beta repertoires from roughly 650 donors and added high-resolution HLA genotyping to investigate patterns of TCR occurrence. The later analysis used no new phenotypic data to find candidate immune exposures, relying instead on TCR beta sequences and their occurrence across donors. To decide whether each TCR beta V gene segment behaved as functional or pseudogenic, an earlier analysis of approximately 620 of the donors relied on high-throughput TCR beta sequencing. Donor age, sex, ethnicity and CMV serostatus were compiled alongside the repertoire data. Genome-wide SNP genotypes for about 60% of the roughly 700 donors were used in a later genetic analysis, which treated that subset as a discovery cohort. All discovery cohort repertoires had been generated on a single sequencing platform. Both class I and class II loci were covered by HLA typing, at four-digit resolution. The number of donors typed differed by locus, with 629-630 for A, B, C, DRB1 and DQB1, approximately 500 for DQA1, 600 to 610 for DPA1, and 472 for DPB1. Several DR-DQ haplotypes were handled as single units for association and clustering because linkage in the cohort was strong. Among 300 to 500 genotyped donors of the cohort, an average of around 250,000 unique TCR beta nucleotide sequences was sequenced per donor, of which 15% to 20% were non-productive. Study-level results and caveats: A later analysis found that HLA-associated TCR beta chains were more clonally expanded and had lower generation probabilities than equally common non-associated chains. At a false discovery rate of 0.05, a later analysis linked fewer than 20,000 TCR beta sequences to specific HLA alleles. Broadly in line with IMGT annotations, most TCR beta V segments showed up in productive rearrangements about 90% or about 30% of the time in an earlier analysis of 587 of the donors. A further reported finding was that TCR beta sequences accurately predicted the HLA-A and HLA-B alleles for most subjects in the first cohort. It was suggested by the authors that the approach could potentially be generalized to other disease states and immunological phenotypes. A total of 164 TCR beta chains were listed by the study as associated with cytomegalovirus. Several of the top co-occurrence clusters appeared to be linked to parvovirus B19, influenza, CMV and Epstein-Barr virus, according to a later analysis. Three of the identified cytomegalovirus-associated TCR beta chains were confirmed in vitro to be specific for cytomegalovirus antigens. In a later analysis, TCR association rates were found to vary across HLA loci, with the most associated TCRs seen for DRB1 alleles and the fewest for HLA-C alleles. The earlier analysis of almost 600 of the donors excluded approximately 15 rarely observed V segments, including chromosome 9 orphons, because counts were too low. Some IMGT-functional V segments, including TRBV6-2 and TRBV6-3, could not be distinguished by the 87-base-pair reads and were therefore excluded. Presence/absence analyses assumed roughly uniform sequencing depth across donors, an assumption that may not hold. The cohort was sequenced for TCR beta chains only, and without alpha or paired-chain data the features that could be detected were limited. Because HLA typing was missing for some donors at each locus, association tests included only the typed subset. In a later genetic analysis, fewer N-insertions in productive TCRs were reported among donors in an Asian-associated ancestry cluster than the 666-donor mean. While some public TCRs were present in many individuals, most TCR sequences turned up only very rarely across donors. When HLA alleles, especially DR and DQ, strongly co-occurred, TCR associations were difficult to assign to individual alleles. According to a later analysis, most CMV-associated TCR beta chains appeared to be HLA-restricted, and the HLA associations seemed to be driven largely by CMV exposure. A later genetic analysis associated a missense DCLRE1C variant with V-gene and J-gene trimming of TCR beta chains, and an independent cohort replicated the association. In both the original and validation cohorts, the classifier was reported to diagnose cytomegalovirus status with high specificity and sensitivity. Correlated functional status among segregating V segments might reflect linkage disequilibrium, but an unknown experimental factor could not be ruled out. A cluster of highly shared sequence variants was judged likely to be a technical artifact of the sequencing pipeline. For the cohort, immune exposure information was limited to CMV serostatus.

Based on the germline V gene (reference sequence), the CDR1 and CDR2 sequences are LNHDA and SQIVND. The germline ends are 9 bases apart after V is trimmed by 3 bases and J by 0 bases. The CDR3 starts with the cysteine, ends with the phenylalanine, and has 15 residues. The only DNA kept is the CDR3, 45 bases in frame from the first base. Receptor libraries were prepared by the immunoSEQ multiplex PCR assay. For the multiplex PCR, a mixture combining 60 forward primers for TCR Vbeta segments and 13 reverse primers for TCR Jbeta segments was used. The CDR3 region of rearranged TCR beta genes was amplified from genomic DNA with a multiplex PCR assay. The amplified TCR beta libraries were sequenced on the Illumina HiSeq System as 87-base-pair reads. The published analysis was carried out like this. Across the roughly 640 repertoires, a later analysis counted about 81 million unique TCR beta chains, 9.5 million to 12 million of which were shared by at least two donors. To remove PCR and sequencing errors, raw reads were error-corrected and collapsed into unique sequences using a nearest-neighbor algorithm that merged closely related sequences. To assign V, D and J gene segments, CDR3 sequences were aligned to IMGT reference sequences. For a sequence to be retained, a match of at least six nucleotides was required to both a V gene segment and a J gene segment. Rearrangements were classified as productive when the CDR3 lacked stop codons and remained in frame with V and J, and all other rearrangements were classified as non-productive. Following IMGT convention, CDR3 was defined as the stretch from the second conserved V-encoded cysteine to the conserved J-encoded phenylalanine. Sequences without an unambiguous match to a single V gene segment were excluded from the earlier analysis of 587 of the donors. An earlier analysis of around 600 of the donors classified V segments as functional when productive rearrangements were above 56.7% and as segregating when the standard deviation between donors was above 5%. To diagnose cytomegalovirus status from the catalog of TCR beta chain sequences, a statistical classification framework was built. V and J gene assignment, in a later analysis, came from comparing TCR nucleotide sequences with IMGT/GENE-DB human TR gene sequences. A later analysis assigned CDR3 sequences and most-parsimonious VDJ recombination scenarios with the TCRdist pipeline. In a later analysis, each TCR beta chain was defined by its CDR3 amino acid sequence together with its V-gene family, and reads without a unique V-gene family were excluded. To address suspected cross-contamination and a sequencing artifact, a later analysis removed around 600 highly shared, low-generation-probability nucleotide sequences. For each public chain, a later analysis derived a clonal expansion index from normalized ranks of inferred template counts within each repertoire. In a later analysis, generation probabilities were computed using a VDJ recombination model fitted to out-of-frame rearrangements, and the results were checked against IGoR. In a later analysis, TCR-TCR, TCR-HLA and TCR-CMV co-occurrence was scored with hypergeometric tests, and a repertoire-size bias correction was applied to TCR pairs. False discovery rates were estimated in a later analysis by permuting HLA or CMV assignments 20 times. In a later analysis, co-occurring TCRs were grouped using DBSCAN, and TCRdist sequence similarity was added for clustering within HLA-allele-positive subsets. Co-occurrence clustering excluded repertoires with fewer than 30,000 or more than 120,000 public chains, plus five with anomalous nucleotide sharing. Sourced from immuneACCESS, this table was stored by TCRdb with only in-frame sequences that have V and J called. A share of the clones is absent; for the studies checked, an unresolved V gene accounts for under half, and the remainder has no known explanation. V, J and clone size were drawn from that table, and D and trimming were deduced from the DNA. The sample table contains under 200,000 clones; only one count was recorded for around 86% of them. The top ten constitute around 2% of the sample.

In total, 666 healthy bone marrow donors made up the cohort. At the time of sampling, every cohort member was nominally healthy, though immune exposures that went unrecorded were likely present. CMV serostatus was positive for almost 300 and negative for 352 of the 666 cohort members, and was not recorded for this donor. Each donor provided a peripheral blood sample, and peripheral blood mononuclear cells were used for TCR beta sequencing. The Qiagen DNeasy Blood Extraction Kit was used to extract genomic DNA from the blood cell samples. This clonotype was obtained from a human donor in good health. The V gene is TRBV19 and the J gene is TRBJ2-1; D gene: possibly TRBD2, on 6 matching bases. The source material was PBMCs. The encoded CDR3 is CASSMSGSSYNEQFF. The DNA is TGTGCCAGTAGTATGTCCGGGAGCTCCTACAATGAGCAGTTCTTC.